These 27 T cell receptor beta chains were all obtained from the same sample, sequenced in a study of T cells in Graves' hyperthyroidism and ophthalmopathy. TCR beta CDR3 regions were amplified from RNA transcripts. Carried out on the TCR CDR3, a first-round RT-PCR used the HTBI primer set. TCRdb reanalysed the multiplex PCR reads using MiXCR and keeps one entry per CDR3 protein. The repertoire includes about 250,000 distinct CDR3 sequences, more than 20% of them detected once, and 30% to 40% sits in the top ten. Sequenced material: blood. The receptors come from a woman between 35 and 50 years old with Graves' ophthalmopathy.

This clonotype was recorded many times. The chain links TRBV6-2 or TRBV6-3 to TRBJ2-7; 8 nucleotides agree with TRBD2. The length of the CDR3 is 15 residues. Germline lookup yields CDR1 MNHEY and CDR2 SVGEGT. V was pared by 6 bases and J by 4 bases, with 11 bases of the junction left unmatched. For the CDR3, the DNA is TGTGCCAGCAGCCCAAAGCGGGAGTCAGGGTACGAGCAGTACTTC. Its protein is CASSPKRESGYEQYF.

The chain employs TRBV7-2 and TRBJ2-7; TRBD2 agrees at 12 bases. V lost 6 bases and J lost 6; bases outside the gene matches: 6. Germline V lookup: CDR1 SGHTA, CDR2 FQGNSA. This CDR3 has 14 amino acids. CDR3 amino acids: CASRPTSGSREQYF. CDR3 nucleotide sequence: TGTGCCAGCAGGCCGACTAGCGGGAGTCGCGAGCAGTACTTC.

The chain has TRBV28 and TRBJ2-7; maybe TRBD1 (5 bases). Trimming pared 3 bases from V and 3 bases from J, leaving 12 bases between. CDR1 and CDR2 (germline): MDHEN, SYDVKM. The CDR3 is made up of 14 amino acids. The CDR3 reads CASSLRRGNYEQYF. The CDR3 DNA follows: TGTGCCAGCAGTTTGCGAAGGGGCAACTACGAGCAGTACTTC.

This clonotype was detected many times. The chain carries TRBV7-8 and TRBJ2-5, with a possible D match to TRBD2 (7 bases). The CDR3 loop spans 13 amino acids. V was trimmed by 8 bases and J by 4 bases, leaving 14 bases between them. Germline V lookup: CDR1 SGHVS, CDR2 FQNEAQ. The CDR3 here is CASRTRGGETQYF. The CDR3 DNA follows: TGTGCCAGCCGGACTAGAGGGGGAGAGACCCAGTACTTC.

The genes are TRBV9 and TRBJ1-2, with D uncertain. Germline V CDR1 and CDR2: SGDLS, YYNGEE. The CDR3 loop spans 11 amino acids. V was shortened by 4 bases and J by 8 bases, with 9 bases between the two germline ends. Written as DNA, the CDR3 is TGTGCCAGCAGCCCTCAAACCGGCTACACCTTC. It yields the protein CASSPQTGYTF. Filled out from reference TRBV9 and TRBJ1-2, the complete variable domain reads DSGVTQTPKHLITATGQRVTLRCSPRSGDLSVYWYQQSLDQGLQFLIQYYNGEERAKGNILERFSAQQFPDLHSELNLSSLELGDSALYFCASSPQTGYTFGSGTRLTVV.

Details on this clonotype: Compared with germline, one end of the junction differs, possibly owing to a read error. V is TRBV6-1 and J is TRBJ2-7, with 7 bases matching TRBD1. The CDR3 has 17 amino acids. The germline V gene has CDR1 MNHNS and CDR2 SASEGT. Written as DNA, the CDR3 is TGTGCCAGCAGTAAAGCTAGGGACAGCGTACGTACCTACGAGCAGTACTTC. Its protein is CASSKARDSVRTYEQYF.

This clonotype has a count of ten or more. The genes are TRBV19 and TRBJ2-2, with 7 bases fitting TRBD1. CDR3 length equals 14 residues. With 3 bases clipped from V and 4 bases from J, the junction kept 2 bases outside the gene matches. Germline V CDR1 and CDR2: LNHDA, SQIVND (reference sequence). The CDR3 protein is CASSIGQVTGELFF. DNA of the CDR3: TGTGCCAGTAGTATTGGACAGGTCACCGGGGAGCTGTTTTTT.

CDR3 in amino acids: CASSGTGTGNQPQHF. The CDR3 DNA follows: TGTGCCAGCAGCGGTACCGGGACAGGGAATCAGCCCCAGCATTTT. The chain employs TRBV7-2 and TRBJ1-5, with 9 bases identical to TRBD1. Losses at the gene ends were 5 bases for V and 4 bases for J; bases not matched to a gene: 6. Germline lookup yields CDR1 SGHTA and CDR2 FQGNSA. The CDR3 extends over 15 amino acids.

This clonotype was detected ten times or more. The chain links TRBV2 to TRBJ2-5; the D gene is possibly TRBD1 (6 bases). V was pared by 8 bases and J by 3 bases, with 13 bases between. This CDR3 comprises 13 residues. Looked up from germline, CDR1 is SNHLY and CDR2 is FYNNEI. The CDR3 spells CASQGQSKETQYF. The CDR3 nucleotides read TGTGCCAGCCAAGGACAGTCTAAAGAGACCCAGTACTTC.

In DNA form, the CDR3 reads TGTGCCAGCAGAAAGACAGGTTCTGGGGCCAACGTCCTGACTTTC. Encoded protein: CASRKTGSGANVLTF. J is TRBJ2-6 and V is TRBV27; a weak D match, TRBD1 (6 bases). Germline-derived CDR1 and CDR2 are MNHEY and SMNVEV (reference sequence). Trimming cost V 6 bases and J 1 base, with 10 bases left between them. This CDR3 has 15 amino acids.

This clonotype was recorded many times. The chain has TRBV28 and TRBJ1-6, with D possibly TRBD1 on 5 matching bases. The CDR3 consists of 12 residues. CDR1 is MDHEN, CDR2 SYDVKM, per germline. Between the trimmed V and J ends, which lost 8 bases and 7 bases, there was a span of 9 bases. CDR3 sequence reads: CASLGPNSPLHF. CDR3 DNA: TGTGCCAGCTTGGGGCCCAATTCACCCCTCCACTTT.

In its sample, this clonotype was seen many times. The chain joins TRBV20-1 to TRBJ2-6; D might be TRBD2 (5 bases). V lost 3 bases and J 2 bases, leaving 8 bases between the germline ends. CDR3 size: 14 residues. Germline-derived CDR1 and CDR2 are DFQATT and SNEGSKA (reference sequence). This chain's CDR3 is CSASRGTGANVLTF. CDR3 sequence (DNA): TGCAGTGCTAGTCGGGGAACTGGGGCCAACGTCCTGACTTTC.

This clonotype was seen repeatedly, ten times or more. The chain employs TRBV6-1 and TRBJ2-3; maybe TRBD1 (5 bases). Germline lookup yields CDR1 MNHNS and CDR2 SASEGT. The V gene lost 6 bases and the J gene lost 4 bases, with 20 bases spanning the gap. The CDR3 sequence is 16 residues long. The CDR3, as DNA: TGTGCCAGCAGCAGGGAAGGGGCCACATCTGCAGATACGCAGTATTTT. Protein sequence: CASSREGATSADTQYF.

The rearrangement links TRBV7-2 to TRBJ2-7; 8 bases match TRBD2. The CDR3 contains 15 residues. The J segment lost 3 bases and the V segment lost 5 bases, leaving 9 bases of the junction unmatched. Looked up from germline, CDR1 is SGHTA and CDR2 is FQGNSA. The DNA for the CDR3 is TGTGCCAGCAGCCTAAAGCGGGAGATTAACTACGAGCAGTACTTC. Protein sequence: CASSLKREINYEQYF.

This clonotype has a count of ten or more. The V call is TRBV2, the J call TRBJ2-7, with 12 bases matching TRBD2. The CDR3 spans 14 residues. Germline CDR1 is SNHLY and CDR2 is FYNNEI. V dropped 6 bases and J dropped 6; count of bases not matched to a gene: 6. CDR3 in amino acids: CASRDLAGGIEQYF. The CDR3 DNA follows: TGTGCCAGCAGGGATCTAGCGGGAGGGATCGAGCAGTACTTC.

There are many counts of this clonotype. The rearrangement joins TRBV7-2 to TRBJ1-2; no clear D gene. V was clipped by 5 bases and J by 4 bases, with 17 bases between them. This CDR3 spans 15 amino acids. Germline V CDR1 and CDR2: SGHTA, FQGNSA. Here the CDR3 DNA reads TGTGCCAGCAGCCCGATAGATGAGGCCACCTATGGCTACACCTTC. Amino acid sequence: CASSPIDEATYGYTF.

The chain employs TRBV6-4 and TRBJ2-1; 11 nucleotides agree with TRBD1. The junction had 14 bases not matched to a gene; V was cut back by 4 bases and J by 6 bases. The CDR3 spans 18 residues. Germline CDR1 is MRHNA and CDR2 is SNTAGT. The CDR3 sequence is CASSGWTGGSRAGNEQFF. In DNA form, the CDR3 reads TGTGCCAGCAGTGGCTGGACAGGGGGCTCCCGGGCAGGCAATGAGCAGTTCTTC.

This clonotype occurred a few times. The chain employs TRBV6-5 and TRBJ1-2; 8 nucleotides align to TRBD1. This CDR3 comprises 17 residues. Germline V gene lookup returns CDR1 MNHEY and CDR2 SVGAGI. Germline trimming cut 4 bases from V and 2 bases from J; bases unmatched to any gene: 12. CDR3 protein: CASSFGQGAMENYGYTF. DNA of the CDR3: TGTGCCAGCAGTTTTGGGCAGGGGGCGATGGAGAACTATGGCTACACCTTC.

This clonotype was counted between two and nine times. Mismatch with germline at one junction end may stem from a read error. J is TRBJ1-5 and V is TRBV7-2; TRBD1 is a possible D gene (5 bases). Germline V gives CDR1 SGHTA, CDR2 FQGNSA. CDR3 length equals 15 residues. CDR3 amino acids: CASSLTKGLNQPQLF. CDR3 sequence (DNA): TGTGCCAGCAGCTTGACAAAGGGACTCAATCAGCCCCAGCTTTTT.

The rearrangement joins TRBV19 to TRBJ1-2; perhaps TRBD1 as D (6 bases). V dropped 1 base and J dropped 6 bases, with 12 bases sitting between them. The CDR3 is 14 amino acids. CDR1 is LNHDA and CDR2 is SQIVND in the germline V gene (reference sequence). Here the CDR3 DNA reads TGTGCCAGTAGTATAGGATCAGGGGCGGATGGCTACACCTTC. It is translated as CASSIGSGADGYTF. Variable domain in full (rest from reference TRBV19 and TRBJ1-2): DGGITQSPKYLFRKEGQNVTLSCEQNLNHDAMYWYRQDPGQGLRLIYYSQIVNDFQKGDIAEGYSVSREKKESFPLTVTSAQKNPTAFYLCASSIGSGADGYTFGSGTRLTVV.

Many counts were recorded for this clonotype. The chain links TRBV12-3 or TRBV12-4 to TRBJ2-7; no firm D call. Trimming took off 0 bases at V and 4 bases at J, with 13 bases between the two ends. The CDR3 is made up of 15 amino acids. The CDR3 sequence is CASSLAPLSVYEQYF. For the CDR3, the DNA is TGTGCCAGCAGTTTAGCGCCCCTCTCAGTTTACGAGCAGTACTTC.

Many counts were recorded for this clonotype. V gene TRBV11-2 combines with J gene TRBJ2-2; TRBD1 might be the D (6 bases). The germline V and J ends were trimmed by 6 bases and 4 bases, with 18 bases remaining between them. This CDR3 is 16 amino acids long. CDR1 SGHAT and CDR2 FQNNGV come from the germline V gene. The DNA for the CDR3 is TGTGCCAGCAGATCCGACGGGACACTATTCACCGGGGAGCTGTTTTTT. This encodes CASRSDGTLFTGELFF.

This clonotype was observed at least ten times. The CDR3 sequence: CATSDGTGDYEQYF. The CDR3 bases are TGTGCCACCAGTGACGGGACAGGGGACTACGAGCAGTACTTC. V usage is TRBV24-1 and J usage is TRBJ2-7, with 10 bases aligning to TRBD1. The CDR3 is made up of 14 amino acids. The trim removed 4 bases at V and 3 bases at J, leaving 2 bases unmatched. The germline V gene has CDR1 KGHDR and CDR2 SFDVKD.

This clonotype appeared many times. J is TRBJ2-7 and V is TRBV27; D unresolved. The CDR3 runs to 13 residues. The V gene's germline CDR1 is MNHEY and CDR2 SMNVEV (reference sequence). Trimming shortened V by 2 bases and J by 3 bases, and 8 bases separated the two germline ends. The CDR3 DNA reads TGTGCCAGCAGTTTAACCTCCGGCTACGAGCAGTACTTC. Translating it yields CASSLTSGYEQYF.

This clonotype has just a few counts. The chain has TRBV24-1 and TRBJ2-7; D perhaps matches TRBD2 (5 bases). V shed 5 bases and J shed 2 bases, with 12 bases lying between them. CDR1 and CDR2 (germline): KGHDR, SFDVKD. The CDR3 length is 14 residues. The CDR3 loop is CATSGRGPTYEQYF. Written as DNA, the CDR3 is TGTGCCACCAGTGGTCGAGGGCCCACCTACGAGCAGTACTTC.

This clonotype was seen at least ten times. V is TRBV19 and J is TRBJ2-7; 14 bases line up with TRBD2. The CDR3 is 15 residues long. CDR1 is LNHDA and CDR2 is SQIVND in the germline V gene (reference sequence). V trimming: 5 bases; J trimming: 4 bases; junction bases outside the gene matches: 4. The CDR3 nucleotides read TGTGCCAGTAGTGGGGGACTAGCGGGGGTTTACGAGCAGTACTTC. Amino acids: CASSGGLAGVYEQYF.

The rearrangement joins TRBV7-8 to TRBJ2-5; tentatively, D is TRBD1 or TRBD2 (5 bases each). V lost 4 bases, J lost 9 bases, and 15 bases lay in between. Germline V CDR1 and CDR2: SGHVS, FQNEAQ. The CDR3 loop spans 13 amino acids. The CDR3 here is CASSYTRGRAQYF. The CDR3 nucleotides read TGTGCCAGCAGCTATACTAGGGGCAGGGCCCAGTACTTC.